These 24 T cell receptor beta chains came from one sample sequenced in a study of regulatory T cells in long-lasting Graves disease. In building TCR beta libraries, iRepertoire HTBI primers were used together with Arm-PCR of CDR3 regions. Each CDR3 protein gets one entry after TCRdb re-called the multiplex PCR reads with MiXCR. The sample has hundreds of thousands of distinct CDR3 sequences; approximately 16% are singletons. The time point: newly diagnosed GD, antithyroid drugs for less than 3 months. The authors made the TCR library using RNA they extracted from PBMCs. These data were likewise used in another study, on T cells in Graves' hyperthyroidism and ophthalmopathy.

Specimen: peripheral blood mononuclear cells (PBMCs), collected at new diagnosis, from a patient treated with antithyroid drugs. The receptors derive from a middle-aged woman with Graves disease.

The V gene is TRBV11-3, the J gene TRBJ2-2; no reliable D call. From germline, CDR1 is SGHNT and CDR2 YENEEA. This CDR3 contains 15 residues. V was pared by 5 bases and J by 0 bases, with 10 bases between. CDR3 sequence: CASSRGLSNTGELFF. CDR3 sequence (DNA): TGTGCCAGCAGCCGCGGCCTTTCGAACACCGGGGAGCTGTTTTTT.

The gene calls are TRBV11-2 and TRBJ2-4; D unresolved. The germline V and J ends were trimmed by 5 bases and 7 bases, with 3 bases remaining between them. From germline, CDR1 is SGHAT and CDR2 FQNNGV. This CDR3 is built from 10 residues. CDR3 sequence: CASSGNIQYF. CDR3 nucleotide sequence: TGTGCCAGCAGCGGGAACATTCAGTACTTC.

This clonotype appeared many times. The chain links TRBV5-1 to TRBJ2-7; D may match TRBD1 or TRBD2 (9 bases each). This CDR3 comprises 19 residues. Germline V gene lookup returns CDR1 SGHRS and CDR2 YFSETQ. V lost 4 bases, J lost 6 bases, and 32 bases lay in between. For the CDR3, the DNA is TGCGCCAGCAGCCCTCCGGGACAGGGACCCGGACTAGCGTTCGGCGAGCAGTACTTC. This gives the protein CASSPPGQGPGLAFGEQYF.

This clonotype was seen a handful of times. This chain joins TRBV6-2 or TRBV6-3 and TRBJ1-4; no definite D call. CDR1 is MNHEY and CDR2 is SVGEGT in the germline V gene. Trimming left V 5 bases short and J 5 bases short, with 15 bases between. CDR3 length equals 15 residues. CDR3 in DNA: TGTGCCAGCAGTGAAGTCCCGGCCTCAAATGAAAAACTGTTTTTT. Its protein product is CASSEVPASNEKLFF.

This clonotype was seen at least ten times. J is TRBJ2-2 and V is TRBV28; D is ambiguous. The CDR3 totals 14 residues. The germline CDR1 and CDR2 sequences are MDHEN and SYDVKM. Trimming took 2 bases from V and 4 from J, leaving 8 bases between them. For the CDR3, the DNA is TGTGCCAGCAGTTTACCTAGTCGCACCGGGGAGCTGTTTTTT. It is translated as CASSLPSRTGELFF.

This clonotype has just a few counts. The rearrangement uses TRBV27 and TRBJ1-2; D ambiguous. This CDR3 contains 17 residues. Germline V gene lookup returns CDR1 MNHEY and CDR2 SMNVEV (reference sequence). The V end lost 3 bases, the J end lost 6 bases, and 23 bases lay between the germline ends. This CDR3 is CASSFSWAASNYDGYTF. The CDR3 nucleotides read TGTGCCAGCAGTTTCTCTTGGGCAGCTTCGAACTACGATGGCTACACCTTC.

This clonotype was recorded at least ten times. The J gene is TRBJ1-2, the V gene TRBV11-2, with a possible D match to TRBD1 (5 bases). The length of the CDR3 is 12 residues. The germline V gene has CDR1 SGHAT and CDR2 FQNNGV. Trimming removed 1 base from V and 6 bases from J, with 6 bases in between. CDR3 bases: TGTGCCAGCAGCTTAGGAGGGGATGGCTACACCTTC. This sequence encodes CASSLGGDGYTF.

A few counts support this clonotype. The chain couples TRBV25-1 to TRBJ1-1; weak D call: TRBD1 (5 bases). V was trimmed by 4 bases and J by 4 bases, leaving 10 bases between them. From germline, CDR1 is MGHDK and CDR2 SYGVNS. This CDR3 is 13 amino acids long. The CDR3 DNA is TGTGCCAGCAGTGTTGGCAGGGTCACTGAAGCTTTCTTT. Its protein product is CASSVGRVTEAFF.

This clonotype has at least ten counts. The V gene is TRBV30, the J gene TRBJ1-2; D gene uncertain. V shed 2 bases and J shed 4 bases, with 5 bases lying between them. The CDR3 has 11 residues. Per the germline V gene, CDR1 is GTSNPN and CDR2 is SVGIG (reference sequence). The CDR3 spells CAWSPGYGYTF. DNA of the CDR3: TGTGCCTGGAGTCCCGGCTATGGCTACACCTTC.

The CDR3 bases are TGTGCCAGCACCCACCCACAGGGTGGGAGTTTCACCCTCCACTTT. As protein: CASTHPQGGSFTLHF. V is TRBV28 and J is TRBJ1-6, with a tentative D call TRBD1 (6 bases). The CDR3 length is 15 residues. V lost 7 bases and J 14 bases, leaving 24 bases between the germline ends. Looked up from germline, CDR1 is MDHEN and CDR2 is SYDVKM.

The chain recombines TRBV6-2 or TRBV6-3 with TRBJ2-1, with D tentatively TRBD1 (5 bases). Trimming cost V 5 bases and J 9 bases, with 17 bases left between them. The germline V gene encodes CDR1 MNHEY and CDR2 SVGEGT. CDR3 size: 14 residues. This CDR3 reads CASSDTTVFGEQFF. The CDR3 region has the DNA TGTGCCAGCAGTGATACGACAGTCTTCGGTGAGCAGTTCTTC.

This chain links TRBV7-2 with TRBJ1-3, with a possible D match to TRBD1 (5 bases). The ends were cut back, 3 bases at V and 3 bases at J, with 6 bases in the middle. Per the germline V gene, CDR1 is SGHTA and CDR2 is FQGNSA. This CDR3 has 13 residues. CDR3 protein: CASSLTDGNTIYF. CDR3 bases: TGTGCCAGCAGCTTGACAGATGGAAACACCATATATTTT.

This clonotype was seen a handful of times. The rearrangement joins TRBV6-5 to TRBJ2-2, with D unclear. Per germline, CDR1 MNHEY and CDR2 SVGAGI. V was pared by 2 bases and J by 2 bases, with 9 bases between. The CDR3 runs to 15 residues. The CDR3 protein is CASSYADGNTGELFF. The CDR3 region has the DNA TGTGCCAGCAGTTACGCGGACGGAAACACCGGGGAGCTGTTTTTT.

There are many counts of this clonotype. The chain carries TRBV5-4 and TRBJ2-5; D is perhaps TRBD2 (7 bases). There are 15 residues in the CDR3. Germline CDR1 SGHNT, CDR2 YYREEE (reference sequence). Trimming removed 6 bases at V and 2 bases at J, with 17 bases between. The CDR3 is CASKGAGAIQETQYF. CDR3 in DNA: TGTGCCAGCAAGGGCGCGGGGGCCATTCAAGAGACCCAGTACTTC.

This clonotype has more than one count but fewer than ten. The chain recombines TRBV27 with TRBJ2-2, with 8 positions matching TRBD2. The J segment lost 7 bases and the V segment lost 5 bases, leaving 12 bases of the junction unmatched. The CDR3 length is 16 residues. From germline, CDR1 is MNHEY and CDR2 SMNVEV (reference sequence). In DNA form, the CDR3 reads TGTGCCAGCAGTCATATTAGCGGGGACCCGTACGGGGAGCTGTTTTTT. It is translated as CASSHISGDPYGELFF.

As to this clonotype: It may be a read error: a sequence one base away is much more abundant. V is TRBV12-3 or TRBV12-4 and J is TRBJ1-2, with D tentatively TRBD1 (6 bases). This CDR3 spans 13 amino acids. As DNA, the CDR3 is TGTGTCAGCAATCCACAGGGTGGGAGTGGCTACACCTTC. It is translated as CVSNPQGGSGYTF.

The chain employs TRBV9 and TRBJ2-7, with D hard to call. This CDR3 spans 16 amino acids. Trimming took off 2 bases at V and 1 base at J, with 16 bases between the two ends. The germline V gene has CDR1 SGDLS and CDR2 YYNGEE. The CDR3: CASSVNPEGRSYEQYF. CDR3 coding DNA: TGTGCCAGCAGCGTCAACCCGGAAGGAAGGTCCTACGAGCAGTACTTC.

This clonotype was counted a few times. The CDR3 DNA reads as TGCAGTGCTATTGCAGGGGAGTACGAGCAGTACTTC. Protein sequence: CSAIAGEYEQYF. This rearrangement joins TRBV20-1 to TRBJ2-7; D possibly corresponds to TRBD1 (6 bases). The CDR3 has 12 residues. The germline V and J ends were trimmed by 4 bases and 4 bases, with 11 bases remaining between them. The germline V gene encodes CDR1 DFQATT and CDR2 SNEGSKA (reference sequence).

This rearrangement joins TRBV3-1 to TRBJ2-2, with TRBD2 as a possible D gene (5 bases). The CDR3 covers 16 residues. Trimming shortened V by 2 bases and J by 1 base, and 11 bases separated the two germline ends. Germline V CDR1 and CDR2: LGHDT, YNNKEL (reference sequence). CDR3 region: CASSQPRTLNTGELFF. CDR3 nucleotides: TGTGCCAGCAGCCAACCACGGACTTTGAACACCGGGGAGCTGTTTTTT.

This clonotype was detected only a few times. The V call is TRBV18, the J call TRBJ2-2, with 9 positions matching TRBD2. The CDR3 covers 19 residues. Losses at the gene ends were 3 bases for V and 0 bases for J; bases not matched to a gene: 11. Germline CDR1 KGHSH, CDR2 LQKENI. CDR3 nucleotides: TGTGCCAGCTCACCGAGCCTAATAACTAGCGGGTCGAACACCGGGGAGCTGTTTTTT. It is translated as CASSPSLITSGSNTGELFF.

This clonotype was counted a few times. The genes are TRBV20-1 and TRBJ2-7; 9 nucleotides match TRBD2. The CDR3 totals 15 residues. The junction had 8 bases not matched to a gene; V was cut back by 4 bases and J by 1 base. Germline CDR1 DFQATT, CDR2 SNEGSKA (reference sequence). For the CDR3, the DNA is TGCAGTGCTACAGGCGGGGGGGCCACGTCCTACGAGCAGTACTTC. It codes for CSATGGGATSYEQYF.

The V and J genes are TRBV10-3 and TRBJ1-1; no clear D gene. Trimming took off 4 bases at V and 2 bases at J, with 8 bases between the two ends. The CDR3 length is 13 residues. CDR1 and CDR2 from the germline V gene are ENHRY and SYGVKD. CDR3: CAISGLFNTEAFF. DNA for the CDR3: TGTGCCATCAGTGGTCTTTTCAACACTGAAGCTTTCTTT.

This clonotype was counted at least ten times. This chain joins TRBV5-1 and TRBJ2-3, with D tentatively TRBD2 (7 bases). The CDR3 covers 14 residues. The ends were cut back, 4 bases at V and 3 bases at J, with 12 bases in the middle. Germline CDR1 SGHRS, CDR2 YFSETQ. The CDR3 is CASSPGEGTDTQYF. CDR3 in DNA: TGCGCCAGCAGCCCAGGGGAGGGGACAGATACGCAGTATTTT.

This clonotype showed up many times. The V call is TRBV18, the J call TRBJ2-1; D possibly corresponds to TRBD2 (6 bases). Germline values: CDR1 KGHSH, CDR2 LQKENI. This CDR3 has 15 residues. Between the trimmed V and J ends, which lost 5 bases and 0 bases, there was a span of 11 bases. CDR3: CASSTGRGSYNEQFF. The CDR3 bases are TGTGCCAGCTCAACGGGGCGGGGCTCCTACAATGAGCAGTTCTTC.